These T cell receptor beta chains were read from a single sample in a study of blood T cells in healthy people across ages. TCRdb re-called the 5' RACE reads through MiXCR, storing one row per CDR3 protein. The data show about 680,000 distinct CDR3 sequences, about 52% seen once. The sequencing sample was made of blood. The receptors here all came from an older woman in good health. Both conserved end residues are part of each CDR3. The D gene is left open where the match is weak. Some rows have no size entry. The others give once, few or many, or a class for an expanded clone.

clone_size	v_call	j_call	d_call	cdr3_length	cdr3_nt	cdr3_aa
once	TRBV28	TRBJ1-3	NA	14	TGTGCCAGCAGTCTCGGGACCTCTGGAAACACCATATATTTT	CASSLGTSGNTIYF
NA	TRBV5-5	TRBJ2-7	TRBD2	15	TGTGCCAGCAGCTTCCCTAGCGGGAACCCCTACGAGCAGTACTTC	CASSFPSGNPYEQYF
NA	TRBV9	TRBJ2-1	NA	15	TGTGCCAGCAGCGTAGCAGGGGAAATCTACAATGAGCAGTTCTTC	CASSVAGEIYNEQFF
NA	TRBV7-2	TRBJ2-5	NA	14	TGTGCCAGCAGCTTAGGGGGGGGCGGCGAGACCCAGTACTTC	CASSLGGGGETQYF
NA	TRBV7-8	TRBJ1-5	NA	14	TGTGCCAGCAGCTTAATGAACAACAATCAGCCCCAGCATTTT	CASSLMNNNQPQHF
NA	TRBV9	TRBJ1-6	TRBD1	14	TGTGCCAGCAGCGAGGGACAGATGAATTCACCCCTCCACTTT	CASSEGQMNSPLHF
NA	TRBV20-1	TRBJ2-7	NA	14	TGCAGTGCTAGAGAAGGGGCTAGCCACAATGAGCAGTACTTC	CSAREGASHNEQYF
NA	TRBV15	TRBJ2-5	NA	14	TGTGCCACCAGCAGAGATGTTACCCTATACGAGAAGTACTTC	CATSRDVTLYEKYF
NA	TRBV6-2/TRBV6-3	TRBJ2-1	NA	12	TGTGCCAGCAGCGACCCGCGGGATGAGCAGTTCTTC	CASSDPRDEQFF
NA	TRBV28	TRBJ1-1	NA	13	TGTGCCAGCAGTCCGAGGCGGGGCACTGAAGCTTTCTTT	CASSPRRGTEAFF
NA	TRBV20-1	TRBJ1-6	NA	14	TGCAGTGCTAAACAGAACAAGTATAATTCACCCCCCCACTTT	CSAKQNKYNSPPHF
NA	TRBV15	TRBJ2-1	TRBD2	16	TGTGCCACCGGGATCCGGGGGGTAAAGCTTCACAATGAGCAGTTCTTC	CATGIRGVKLHNEQFF
few	TRBV20-1	TRBJ1-2	NA	11	TGCAGTGCTAAGATGGACTATGGCTACACCTTC	CSAKMDYGYTF
NA	TRBV7-2	TRBJ1-5	NA	15	TGTGCCAGCAGCTTAATACCGAACCCCAATCAGCCCCAGCATTTT	CASSLIPNPNQPQHF
NA	TRBV9	TRBJ2-7	NA	14	TGTGCCAGCAGTCCGGGGGACGTCTCCCACGAGCAGTACTTC	CASSPGDVSHEQYF
NA	TRBV10-3	TRBJ1-5	NA	14	TGTGCCATCAGTGAGGAAAATAGCAATCAGCCCCAGCATTTT	CAISEENSNQPQHF
few	TRBV6-1	TRBJ2-3	NA	14	TGTGCCAGCATGAGGGTTATAGGGTCAGATACGCAGTATTTT	CASMRVIGSDTQYF
few	TRBV4-2	TRBJ2-7	TRBD2	15	TGTGCCAGCAGCCATGGGACTAGTCGTCTCCACGAGCAGTACTTC	CASSHGTSRLHEQYF
few	TRBV7-2	TRBJ2-4	NA	13	TGTGCCAGCAGCTCGAACAGGGCGAGCATTCAGTACTTC	CASSSNRASIQYF
few	TRBV10-2	TRBJ2-3	TRBD1	13	TGCGCCAGCCGGGACAGTCGCACAGATACGCAGTATTTT	CASRDSRTDTQYF
few	TRBV2	TRBJ2-5	NA	15	TGTGCCAGCAGGGACGGGATTAAGAAAGGAGAGACCCAGTACTTC	CASRDGIKKGETQYF
NA	TRBV6-5	TRBJ2-1	TRBD1	13	TGTGCCAGCAGTTACACCAGACAGGGTGAGCAGTTCTTC	CASSYTRQGEQFF
NA	TRBV7-2	TRBJ1-5	NA	12	TGTGCCAGCAGCTTATGGGGGGAGCCCCAGCATTTT	CASSLWGEPQHF
NA	TRBV20-1	TRBJ2-7	NA	13	TGCAGTGCTAGTGGGGACTTCACATACGAGCAGTACTTC	CSASGDFTYEQYF
NA	TRBV2	TRBJ2-7	NA	12	TGTGCCAGCCTCGAGGGGTCCTACGAGCAGTACTTC	CASLEGSYEQYF
NA	TRBV4-3	TRBJ2-4	TRBD1	16	TGCGCCAACAGCCAGGACTGGGCAGGGGGCCTTGGCATTCAGTACTTC	CANSQDWAGGLGIQYF
NA	TRBV7-9	TRBJ2-5	TRBD2	14	TGTGCCAGCAGCTCACTAAGGGGAGGGGAGACCCAGTACTTC	CASSSLRGGETQYF
NA	TRBV7-9	TRBJ2-5	TRBD1	15	TGTGCCAGCAGCATAATTCCGGGACAGCAAGAGACCCAGTACTTC	CASSIIPGQQETQYF
few	TRBV4-2	TRBJ2-1	NA	15	TGTGCCAGCAGCCAAGGCGGGATACTATTCAATGAGCAGTTCTTC	CASSQGGILFNEQFF